Listed here is a single TCR beta chain. V was pared by 4 bases and J by 7 bases, with 4 bases of the junction left unmatched. Germline V gene lookup returns CDR1 LGHDT and CDR2 YNNKEL (reference sequence). CDR3 length equals 15 residues. This record comes from a study of blood T cell repertoires in COVID-19. Clones were read by immunoSEQ multiplex PCR, and TCRdb kept only the in-frame ones, dropping some. This sample has approximately 300,000 clones, with 85% to 95% found just once. Source material: PBMCs or T cells enriched from blood (not recorded which). The receptor comes from a woman aged 25-40 years who had been exposed to COVID-19. The chain has TRBV3-1 (or the pseudogene TRBV3-2) and TRBJ2-2; 12 positions agree with TRBD2. Here the CDR3 DNA reads TGTGCCAGCAGCCTTGCTAGCGGGAGGGACGGGGAGCTGTTTTTT. It encodes CASSLASGRDGELFF.